The next 27 T cell receptor beta chains were all read from a single sample in a study of blood T cell repertoires in COVID-19. The table came from immunoSEQ multiplex PCR; TCRdb's copy has only in-frame clones and leaves some out. The table shows under 450,000 clones, with 75% to 90% occurring only once. Sequences were obtained from peripheral blood. The receptors were sampled from a woman aged 60-75 years with COVID-19, enrolled during active disease.

The chain's CDR3 is CASSYSALGGWAETQYF. The CDR3 coding sequence is TGTGCCAGCAGTTACTCGGCCCTGGGGGGATGGGCGGAGACCCAGTACTTC. The chain combines TRBV6-2 or TRBV6-3 with TRBJ2-5; D perhaps matches TRBD2 (6 bases). The germline gives CDR1 MNHEY, CDR2 SVGEGT. The CDR3 has 17 amino acids. Trimming removed 0 bases at V and 5 bases at J, with 19 bases between.

CDR3: CASSVVGGWVEQFF. CDR3 sequence (DNA): TGTGCCAGCAGCGTAGTGGGGGGTTGGGTCGAGCAGTTCTTC. V usage is TRBV9 and J usage is TRBJ2-1; D perhaps matches TRBD2 (6 bases). This CDR3 has 14 residues. V lost 0 bases to trimming and J lost 10 bases, with 14 bases between them. Germline V gene data show CDR1 as SGDLS and CDR2 as YYNGEE.

Concerning this clone: At one boundary the junction diverges from the germline segment, which might be a read error. The V and J genes are TRBV6-6 and TRBJ2-2; 7 nucleotides line up with TRBD1. Germline values: CDR1 MNHNY, CDR2 SVGAGI (reference sequence). This CDR3 contains 15 residues. The CDR3 is CAGRDSTTNTGELFF. DNA of the CDR3: TGTGCCGGCAGGGACAGCACGACGAACACCGGGGAGCTGTTTTTT.

The V gene is TRBV6-5, the J gene TRBJ1-6, with D perhaps TRBD1 (6 bases). The CDR3 has 13 residues. Germline values: CDR1 MNHEY, CDR2 SVGAGI. Trimming removed 7 bases at V and 6 bases at J, with 10 bases between. The CDR3 DNA follows: TGTGCCAGCAACCAGGGGATTAATTCACCCCTCCACTTT. Translated: CASNQGINSPLHF.

The chain recombines TRBV7-6 with TRBJ2-2; D gene uncertain. V was trimmed by 2 bases and J by 1 base, leaving 5 bases between them. Germline CDR1 is SGHVS and CDR2 is FNYEAQ. CDR3 length: 14 residues. CDR3 region: CASSLLRNTGELFF. DNA of the CDR3: TGTGCCAGCAGCTTACTACGGAACACCGGGGAGCTGTTTTTT.

The chain joins TRBV6-2 or TRBV6-3 to TRBJ2-1, with TRBD2 identical over 9 bases. The V gene's germline CDR1 is MNHEY and CDR2 SVGEGT. The V and J ends lost 0 bases and 4 bases, in that order; junction bases with no gene match: 7. This CDR3 is 17 amino acids long. This CDR3 reads CASSYSGAGGRYNEQFF. CDR3 nucleotide sequence: TGTGCCAGCAGTTACTCGGGAGCGGGGGGTCGATACAATGAGCAGTTCTTC.

The V and J genes are TRBV6-6 and TRBJ1-1; TRBD1 is a possible D gene (5 bases). This CDR3 comprises 13 residues. Germline CDR1 reads MNHNY; CDR2 reads SVGAGI (reference sequence). Trimming stripped 7 bases from V and 2 bases from J, with 11 bases between. The CDR3 sequence: CASTLRGNTEAFF. In DNA, the CDR3 is TGTGCCAGCACGCTTAGGGGTAACACTGAAGCTTTCTTT.

This chain uses TRBV30 with TRBJ1-6; D remains unclear. V lost 0 bases to trimming and J lost 7 bases, with 13 bases between them. There are 15 residues in the CDR3. CDR1 GTSNPN and CDR2 SVGIG come from the germline V gene (reference sequence). CDR3 coding DNA: TGTGCCTGGAGTGTACGAGGACCGGGGAATTCACCCCTCCACTTT. Protein sequence: CAWSVRGPGNSPLHF.

The chain recombines TRBV7-9 with TRBJ1-3, with TRBD1 as a possible D gene (6 bases). Germline CDR1 reads SEHNR; CDR2 reads FQNEAQ (reference sequence). CDR3 length: 17 residues. V lost 1 base, J lost 0 bases, and 13 bases lay in between. CDR3 coding DNA: TGTGCCAGCAGCTTAGGAAGTCGGGACAACTCTGGAAACACCATATATTTT. It encodes CASSLGSRDNSGNTIYF.

The V and J genes are TRBV27 and TRBJ2-2; a weak D match, TRBD2 (6 bases). Trimming took 3 bases from V and 4 from J, leaving 12 bases between them. This CDR3 contains 15 residues. Per germline, CDR1 MNHEY and CDR2 SMNVEV (reference sequence). The CDR3 DNA follows: TGTGCCAGCAGTTTCAGCCAGGGAGGCACCGGGGAGCTGTTTTTT. Protein product: CASSFSQGGTGELFF.

The chain is built from TRBV12-5 and TRBJ1-2, with TRBD1 matching over 7 bases. The CDR3 is 14 amino acids. The V segment lost 6 bases and the J segment 7 bases; nucleotides outside the gene matches: 11. Germline V gives CDR1 LGHNT, CDR2 FRNRAP. The CDR3 region is CASGHTDRASGYTF. Here the CDR3 DNA reads TGTGCTAGTGGCCACACTGACAGGGCGAGTGGCTACACCTTC.

V gene TRBV21-1 combines with J gene TRBJ1-2. TRBV21-1 is listed as a pseudogene. The CDR3 has 12 amino acids. As DNA, the CDR3 is TGTGCCAGCAGGAGATCTAACTATGGCTACACCTTC. Translation gives CASRRSNYGYTF.

Only one count was recorded for this clone. The chain combines TRBV7-9 with TRBJ1-4; D remains unclear. CDR1 is SEHNR and CDR2 is FQNEAQ in the germline V gene (reference sequence). The V end was cut by 7 bases, the J end by 0 bases, with 9 bases between. The CDR3 is made up of 14 amino acids. The CDR3 loop is CASTRGTTNEKLFF. The CDR3, as DNA: TGTGCCAGCACCCGAGGAACAACTAATGAAAAACTGTTTTTT.

The chain's CDR3 is CASSRTGANYGYTF. CDR3 bases: TGTGCCAGCAGCCGGACAGGGGCAAACTATGGCTACACCTTC. The V gene is TRBV27, the J gene TRBJ1-2; 9 bases are shared with TRBD1. The CDR3 has 14 amino acids. Per germline, CDR1 MNHEY and CDR2 SMNVEV (reference sequence). The ends lost 6 bases at V and 2 bases at J; junction bases unmatched: 4.

In regard to this clone: Other DNA sequences in this sample translate to the same CDR3. DNA for the CDR3: TGTGCCTGGAGTTCAGGTAATAGCAATCAGCCCCAGCATTTT. Its protein is CAWSSGNSNQPQHF. The gene calls are TRBV30 and TRBJ1-5; no definite D call. CDR1 and CDR2 (germline): GTSNPN, SVGIG (reference sequence). V lost 2 bases, J lost 0 bases, and 8 bases lay in between. This CDR3 contains 14 residues.

This sequence joins TRBV30 and TRBJ1-1; 9 bases map to TRBD1. The CDR3 has 12 residues. From germline, CDR1 is GTSNPN and CDR2 SVGIG (reference sequence). V trimming: 8 bases; J trimming: 5 bases; junction bases outside the gene matches: 6. The CDR3 here is CAQQGAWTEAFF. The CDR3 nucleotides read TGTGCCCAACAGGGGGCATGGACTGAAGCTTTCTTT.

This clone was found many times. The J gene is TRBJ1-1, the V gene TRBV5-1, with D unclear. CDR3 length: 13 residues. V lost 2 bases and J 6 bases, leaving 11 bases between the germline ends. CDR1 and CDR2 (germline): SGHRS, YFSETQ. The CDR3 coding sequence is TGCGCCAGCAGCTTAGATGTTCGCGCTGAAGCTTTCTTT. Protein: CASSLDVRAEAFF.

V usage is TRBV5-4 and J usage is TRBJ2-2, with TRBD2 matching 9 bases. Germline CDR1 reads SGHNT; CDR2 reads YYREEE (reference sequence). V gave up 5 bases and J gave up 1 base; unmatched junction bases: 3. The CDR3 consists of 15 residues. The CDR3 nucleotides read TGTGCCAGCAGTCTTAGCGGGGGGAACACCGGGGAGCTGTTTTTT. Amino acids: CASSLSGGNTGELFF.

The chain couples TRBV7-8 to TRBJ2-5, with D perhaps matching TRBD2 (7 bases). With 7 bases removed from V and 4 bases from J, the gap between germline ends came to 13 bases. The CDR3 is 13 amino acids. CDR1 is SGHVS, CDR2 FQNEAQ, per germline. The CDR3 DNA reads TGTGCCAGCATTCGGGGGGCGGGAGAGACCCAGTACTTC. Protein: CASIRGAGETQYF.

To note about this clone: This sample also contains other DNA sequences that code for the same CDR3. This chain joins TRBV5-1 and TRBJ2-3; weak D call: TRBD1 (5 bases). The V gene lost 2 bases and the J gene lost 1 base, with 5 bases spanning the gap. The length of the CDR3 is 13 residues. The germline CDR1 and CDR2 sequences are SGHRS and YFSETQ. The CDR3 DNA reads as TGCGCCAGCAGCTTAGGGGGCACAGATACGCAGTATTTT. Translation gives CASSLGGTDTQYF.

The chain has TRBV11-2 and TRBJ2-4; 7 nucleotides align to TRBD2. Germline V gene lookup returns CDR1 SGHAT and CDR2 FQNNGV. Germline trimming cut 6 bases from V and 8 bases from J; bases unmatched to any gene: 10. This CDR3 is 14 amino acids long. CDR3 in DNA: TGTGCCAGCAGTTTCGGGGCGGGGGATCACATTCAGTACTTC. Translation gives CASSFGAGDHIQYF.

This clone has only one observation. The chain has TRBV5-6 and TRBJ1-4, with 9 nucleotides matching TRBD1. Germline V lookup: CDR1 SGHDT, CDR2 YYEEEE. The V gene end was trimmed by 4 bases and the J gene end by 8 bases; junction bases not matched to a gene: 9. The CDR3 is 15 amino acids. The CDR3 sequence: CASSKPGQGDEKLFF. The CDR3 nucleotides read TGTGCCAGCAGCAAACCGGGACAGGGTGACGAAAAACTGTTTTTT.

The V and J genes are TRBV7-2 and TRBJ1-5; D uncertain. There are 16 residues in the CDR3. Germline assignment: CDR1 SGHTA and CDR2 FQGNSA. Trimming stripped 1 base from V and 3 bases from J, with 13 bases between. The CDR3 sequence: CASSLVAGGTNQPQHF. In DNA, the CDR3 is TGTGCCAGCAGCTTAGTGGCAGGTGGTACCAATCAGCCCCAGCATTTT. Full variable domain (rest looked up from reference TRBV7-2 and TRBJ1-5): GAGVSQSPSNKVTEKGKDVELRCDPISGHTALYWYRQSLGQGLEFLIYFQGNSAPDKSGLPSDRFSAERTGGSVSTLTIQRTQQEDSAVYLCASSLVAGGTNQPQHFGDGTRLSIL.

The chain carries TRBV19 and TRBJ2-7; TRBD1 aligns across 7 bases. Germline V gene sequence: CDR1 LNHDA, CDR2 SQIVND (reference sequence). The junction had 12 bases not matched to a gene; V was cut back by 4 bases and J by 0 bases. This CDR3 comprises 17 residues. The CDR3: CASSKKGDRPSSYEQYF. In DNA, the CDR3 is TGTGCCAGTAGTAAGAAGGGGGACAGACCTTCCTCCTACGAGCAGTACTTC.

This chain joins TRBV2 and TRBJ1-5, with 8 bases identical to TRBD1. Germline V gene data show CDR1 as SNHLY and CDR2 as FYNNEI. CDR3 size: 14 residues. Germline trimming cut 5 bases from V and 4 bases from J; bases unmatched to any gene: 4. CDR3 sequence reads: CASSRTGRNQPQHF. The CDR3 DNA follows: TGTGCCAGCAGTCGGACAGGGCGGAATCAGCCCCAGCATTTT.

The chain joins TRBV4-3 to TRBJ1-4, with 9 positions matching TRBD1. CDR3 size: 15 residues. The V and J ends lost 4 bases and 9 bases, in that order; junction bases with no gene match: 9. Germline V lookup: CDR1 LGHNA, CDR2 YSLEER. CDR3 in DNA: TGCGCCAGCAGCCCCCTACCGGGACAGGGTCAAAAACTGTTTTTT. As protein: CASSPLPGQGQKLFF.

The rearrangement uses TRBV28 and TRBJ1-2; no definite D call. This CDR3 is built from 11 residues. Germline V gives CDR1 MDHEN, CDR2 SYDVKM. V lost 3 bases, J lost 8 bases, and 7 bases lay in between. Here the CDR3 reads CASSFYEGYTF. The CDR3 DNA reads as TGTGCCAGCAGTTTTTACGAGGGCTACACCTTC.